The 18 T cell receptor beta chains below come from one sample, sequenced in a study of cytotoxic CD8 clonotypes in ibrutinib-treated CLL. Profiling relied on immunoSEQ multiplex PCR, and the TCRdb table lists in-frame clones only, not all of them. Of some 170,000 clones listed, roughly 90% are singletons. Material: PBMCs, obtained at disease progression, from a patient treated with ibrutinib. These receptors originate from a human donor with chronic lymphocytic leukemia.

The rearrangement links TRBV6-5 to TRBJ1-1; TRBD1 is a possible D gene (6 bases). CDR1 and CDR2 (germline): MNHEY, SVGAGI. The CDR3 consists of 15 residues. V lost 2 bases and J lost 0, with 10 bases in between. CDR3 nucleotide sequence: TGTGCCAGCAGTTACACAGGGACACTGAACACTGAAGCTTTCTTT. Its translation: CASSYTGTLNTEAFF.

This chain uses TRBV29-1 with TRBJ1-1, with D possibly TRBD1 on 6 matching bases. The CDR3 length is 15 residues. The germline V gene encodes CDR1 SQVTM and CDR2 ANQGSEA. V was trimmed by 5 bases and J by 1 base, leaving 17 bases between them. This CDR3 is CSVQGSPYSNTEAFF. CDR3 in DNA: TGCAGCGTTCAGGGGTCCCCCTACTCGAACACTGAAGCTTTCTTT.

J is TRBJ1-5 and V is TRBV19; D gene unclear. Trimming stripped 2 bases from V and 2 bases from J, with 16 bases between. The CDR3 is 17 amino acids. Germline V gene data show CDR1 as LNHDA and CDR2 as SQIVND (reference sequence). The CDR3 reads CASSIPRRGAGNQPQHF. As DNA, the CDR3 is TGTGCCAGTAGTATACCCCGGAGAGGAGCTGGCAATCAGCCCCAGCATTTT.

J is TRBJ2-4 and V is TRBV2; a weak D match, TRBD1 (6 bases). Germline-derived CDR1 and CDR2 are SNHLY and FYNNEI. Trimming cost V 6 bases and J 0 bases, with 12 bases left between them. The CDR3 is made up of 15 amino acids. CDR3: CASSWDTLAKNIQYF. CDR3 sequence (DNA): TGTGCCAGCAGCTGGGACACACTAGCCAAAAACATTCAGTACTTC.

The chain joins TRBV28 to TRBJ1-3; 9 bases are shared with TRBD1. CDR3 size: 15 residues. V lost 7 bases and J lost 4; bases outside the gene matches: 8. In germline, CDR1 is MDHEN, CDR2 SYDVKM. This CDR3 is CASTYVGTGGNTIYF. In DNA form, the CDR3 reads TGTGCCAGCACTTACGTAGGGACAGGGGGAAACACCATATATTTT.

The rearrangement joins TRBV4-3 to TRBJ2-2; 10 bases are a match to TRBD1. The V gene's germline CDR1 is LGHNA and CDR2 YSLEER. CDR3 length: 19 residues. Germline trimming cut 2 bases from V and 0 bases from J; bases unmatched to any gene: 9. In nucleotides, the CDR3 is TGCGCCAGCAGCCAACTTGCGGGACAGGGGTACTCGAACACCGGGGAGCTGTTTTTT. Amino acids: CASSQLAGQGYSNTGELFF.

The count of this clone is one. The V gene is TRBV9, the J gene TRBJ1-2; 10 bases agree with TRBD1. The trim removed 3 bases at V and 7 bases at J, leaving 15 bases unmatched. This CDR3 contains 17 residues. Germline CDR1 is SGDLS and CDR2 is YYNGEE. CDR3 sequence reads: CASSAAFTGTGVFGYTF. CDR3 DNA sequence: TGTGCCAGCAGCGCCGCATTCACCGGGACAGGGGTTTTTGGCTACACCTTC.

The rearrangement links TRBV6-4 to TRBJ1-4; D is perhaps TRBD1 (5 bases). The V gene lost 6 bases and the J gene lost 4 bases, with 21 bases spanning the gap. The CDR3 loop spans 17 amino acids. The V gene's germline CDR1 is MRHNA and CDR2 SNTAGT. DNA of the CDR3: TGTGCCAGCAGAAGCCCCGACAGACCGTCGAATAATGAAAAACTGTTTTTT. This sequence encodes CASRSPDRPSNNEKLFF.

V is TRBV28 and J is TRBJ2-7, with D unclear. From germline, CDR1 is MDHEN and CDR2 SYDVKM. The V end lost 7 bases, the J end lost 0 bases, and 19 bases lay between the germline ends. The CDR3 runs 16 residues. The CDR3 nucleotides read TGTGCCAGCACCAGGTCCCGCGGCGAGCACTCCTACGAGCAGTACTTC. Encoded protein: CASTRSRGEHSYEQYF.

The CDR3 bases are TGTGCCAGCAGTTTATTGTCTCAGCCCCAGCATTTT. Translating gives CASSLLSQPQHF. V usage is TRBV28 and J usage is TRBJ1-5; D not resolved. Between the trimmed V and J ends, which lost 1 base and 6 bases, there was a span of 4 bases. Per germline, CDR1 MDHEN and CDR2 SYDVKM. This CDR3 is built from 12 residues.

The chain recombines TRBV6-5 with TRBJ1-4; no reliable D call. The V end lost 10 bases, the J end lost 4 bases, and 13 bases lay between the germline ends. CDR1 and CDR2 (germline): MNHEY, SVGAGI. This CDR3 is built from 13 residues. The CDR3 coding sequence is TGTGCCATCAGCATGCTAGTTAATGAAAAACTGTTTTTT. Residues: CAISMLVNEKLFF.

This clone appeared a single time. This chain joins TRBV7-2 and TRBJ2-1; TRBD2 is a possible D gene (6 bases). Trimming cost V 2 bases and J 7 bases, with 9 bases left between them. The CDR3 totals 13 residues. Germline CDR1 SGHTA, CDR2 FQGNSA. Here the CDR3 reads CASSLRERNEQFF. The DNA for the CDR3 is TGTGCCAGCAGCTTACGGGAGAGGAATGAGCAGTTCTTC. Together with reference TRBV7-2 and TRBJ2-1, the CDR3 gives the full variable domain: GAGVSQSPSNKVTEKGKDVELRCDPISGHTALYWYRQSLGQGLEFLIYFQGNSAPDKSGLPSDRFSAERTGGSVSTLTIQRTQQEDSAVYLCASSLRERNEQFFGPGTRLTVL.

This chain uses TRBV18 with TRBJ2-5; D is undetermined. CDR1 is KGHSH and CDR2 is LQKENI in the germline V gene. The CDR3 has 13 amino acids. V was shortened by 2 bases and J by 3 bases, with 7 bases between the two germline ends. The CDR3 nucleotides read TGTGCCAGCTCACCAGGGCAGAAAGAGACCCAGTACTTC. It is translated as CASSPGQKETQYF.

The chain is built from TRBV18 and TRBJ1-1; D might be TRBD1 (5 bases). Per germline, CDR1 KGHSH and CDR2 LQKENI. The CDR3 contains 15 residues. Between the trimmed V and J ends, which lost 3 bases and 0 bases, there was a span of 11 bases. The CDR3 is CASSPQGGMNTEAFF. In nucleotides, the CDR3 is TGTGCCAGCTCACCCCAGGGAGGAATGAACACTGAAGCTTTCTTT.

This sequence joins TRBV19 and TRBJ2-1, with 8 bases that match TRBD2. Germline V gene lookup returns CDR1 LNHDA and CDR2 SQIVND (reference sequence). The junction had 9 bases not matched to a gene; V was cut back by 8 bases and J by 6 bases. CDR3 length: 14 residues. The CDR3 loop reads CASLGTSWANEQFF. The CDR3 DNA reads TGTGCCAGTTTGGGGACTAGTTGGGCCAATGAGCAGTTCTTC. The complete variable domain, with remaining parts taken from reference TRBV19 and TRBJ2-1, reads DGGITQSPKYLFRKEGQNVTLSCEQNLNHDAMYWYRQDPGQGLRLIYYSQIVNDFQKGDIAEGYSVSREKKESFPLTVTSAQKNPTAFYLCASLGTSWANEQFFGPGTRLTVL.

This rearrangement joins TRBV27 to TRBJ2-2, with 10 bases aligning to TRBD1. V was pared by 6 bases and J by 4 bases, with 2 bases of the junction left unmatched. This CDR3 region has 14 residues. Germline-derived CDR1 and CDR2 are MNHEY and SMNVEV (reference sequence). CDR3: CASSWDRGTGELFF. The CDR3 DNA is TGTGCCAGCAGCTGGGACAGGGGCACCGGGGAGCTGTTTTTT.

In this sample, this clone turned up once. The J gene is TRBJ2-7, the V gene TRBV23-1, with TRBD2 as a possible D gene (6 bases). Being an ORF, TRBV23-1 has a function that is uncertain. V was trimmed by 2 bases and J by 4 bases, leaving 24 bases between them. The CDR3 loop spans 18 amino acids. The CDR3 DNA follows: TGCGCCAGCAGTCAAACCGGTAGGAGGGCACCTCTCCGGTACGAGCAGTACTTC. It encodes CASSQTGRRAPLRYEQYF.

The chain carries TRBV7-6 and TRBJ2-1; D uncertain. Germline CDR1 SGHVS, CDR2 FNYEAQ. V lost 5 bases and J lost 6, with 14 bases in between. The length of the CDR3 is 14 residues. The CDR3 region has the DNA TGTGCCAGCAGCCCATCGACAAACGGCAATGAGCAGTTCTTC. As protein: CASSPSTNGNEQFF.